This T cell receptor (beta chain) is drawn from a study of T cell changes during pregnancy in multiple sclerosis. V lost 3 bases, J lost 4 bases, and 11 bases lay in between. The germline V gene encodes CDR1 SGHNT and CDR2 YYREEE (reference sequence). The CDR3 consists of 14 residues. Profiled with immunoSEQ multiplex PCR; TCRdb holds only in-frame clones, not every one. Among under 95,000 clones listed, 90% to 95% were seen once. Sequencing used peripheral blood, obtained after pregnancy. The sequence came from a female donor in good health, enrolled as a control in a pregnancy study. The chain joins TRBV5-4 to TRBJ1-5; D perhaps matches TRBD1 (5 bases). CDR3 loop: CASSSAGGNQPQHF. The CDR3 DNA reads TGTGCCAGCAGCTCGGCGGGGGGAAATCAGCCCCAGCATTTT.